One sample yielded the 26 T cell receptor beta chains listed below, sequenced in a study of blood T cell repertoires in COVID-19. Method: immunoSEQ multiplex PCR; TCRdb's copy keeps in-frame clones and lacks some. Of 200,000 to 250,000 clones listed, 85% to 90% are singletons. Sample: PBMCs or T cells enriched from blood (not recorded which). The receptors come from a woman aged 45 to 65 in a cohort exposed to, infected with or recovered from COVID-19 (not recorded which).

The rearrangement links TRBV4-1 to TRBJ1-4; 8 bases fit TRBD1. The CDR3 has 16 residues. J gave up 4 bases and V 4 bases, and 8 bases lay outside the gene matches. Looked up from germline, CDR1 is MGHRA and CDR2 is YSYEKL. CDR3 nucleotides: TGCGCCAGCAGCCGCCAACAGGGGGGGGATAATGAAAAACTGTTTTTT. This encodes CASSRQQGGDNEKLFF.

The rearrangement uses TRBV7-2 and TRBJ1-2; 10 bases are a match to TRBD1. Per germline, CDR1 SGHTA and CDR2 FQGNSA. The CDR3 loop spans 13 amino acids. Trimming took 5 bases from V and 5 from J; bases not matched to a gene: 2. The CDR3 sequence is CASSRGQGYGYTF. The CDR3 DNA follows: TGTGCCAGCAGCCGGGGACAGGGGTATGGCTACACCTTC.

The rearrangement joins TRBV7-2 to TRBJ1-6; 7 positions agree with TRBD1. CDR1 SGHTA and CDR2 FQGNSA come from the germline V gene. This CDR3 comprises 17 residues. Trimming took 5 bases from V and 4 from J; bases not matched to a gene: 11. The CDR3 protein is CASSVAPPGQYNSPLHF. CDR3 DNA sequence: TGTGCCAGCAGCGTCGCACCCCCGGGACAGTATAATTCACCCCTCCACTTT.

Here the CDR3 reads CAWSVQGYSPLHF. The CDR3 DNA is TGTGCCTGGAGTGTACAGGGTTATTCACCCCTCCACTTT. The chain uses TRBV30 and TRBJ1-6; D is perhaps TRBD1 (6 bases). Per germline, CDR1 GTSNPN and CDR2 SVGIG (reference sequence). Between the trimmed V and J ends, which lost 0 bases and 8 bases, there was a span of 8 bases. The CDR3 spans 13 residues. Full variable domain (rest looked up from reference TRBV30 and TRBJ1-6): SQTIHQWPATLVQPVGSPLSLECTVEGTSNPNLYWYRQAAGRGLQLLFYSVGIGQISSEVPQNLSASRPQDRQFILSSKKLLLSDSGFYLCAWSVQGYSPLHFGNGTRLTVT.

V and J are TRBV3-1 (or the pseudogene TRBV3-2) and TRBJ1-5, with D possibly TRBD1 on 5 matching bases. The germline V gene has CDR1 LGHDT and CDR2 YNNKEL (reference sequence). Trimming took 3 bases from V and 4 from J, leaving 16 bases between them. This CDR3 spans 16 amino acids. The CDR3 bases are TGTGCCAGCAGCCAGGGTTCACAGGAAAGAAATCAGCCCCAGCATTTT. Its protein is CASSQGSQERNQPQHF.

The genes are TRBV19 and TRBJ2-7, with 11 bases aligning to TRBD2. CDR3 length: 13 amino acids. The V gene's germline CDR1 is LNHDA and CDR2 SQIVND (reference sequence). J was trimmed by 3 bases and V by 10 bases; bases with no gene match: 5. The CDR3 nucleotides are TGTGCCAAACTAGCGGGGGCTCTCTACGAGCAGTACTTC. As protein: CAKLAGALYEQYF.

The chain employs TRBV11-3 and TRBJ1-4; D is ambiguous. The CDR3 contains 14 residues. The V end was cut by 5 bases, the J end by 7 bases, with 14 bases between. The germline CDR1 and CDR2 sequences are SGHNT and YENEEA. CDR3 residues: CASSPSVRGEKLFF. The CDR3 DNA reads TGTGCCAGCAGCCCCTCTGTCCGGGGTGAAAAACTGTTTTTT.

The chain recombines TRBV3-1 (or the pseudogene TRBV3-2) with TRBJ1-5; possible D gene TRBD1, 5 bases. Germline-derived CDR1 and CDR2 are LGHDT and YNNKEL (reference sequence). The CDR3 sequence is 15 residues long. Trimming stripped 1 base from V and 4 bases from J, with 11 bases between. The CDR3 spells CASSQAGGRNQPQHF. For the CDR3, the DNA is TGTGCCAGCAGCCAAGCCGGGGGACGTAATCAGCCCCAGCATTTT.

This clone was observed a few times. The rearrangement uses TRBV5-1 and TRBJ2-2; TRBD1 is a possible D gene (6 bases). The CDR3 contains 15 residues. Trimming removed 0 bases from V and 3 bases from J, with 9 bases in between. Per the germline V gene, CDR1 is SGHRS and CDR2 is YFSETQ. The DNA of the CDR3 is TGCGCCAGCAGCTTGGGCAGGGGCGACACCGGGGAGCTGTTTTTT. Translated: CASSLGRGDTGELFF. Combining the CDR3 with reference TRBV5-1 and TRBJ2-2 gives the whole variable domain KAGVTQTPRYLIKTRGQQVTLSCSPISGHRSVSWYQQTPGQGLQFLFEYFSETQRNKGNFPGRFSGRQFSNSRSEMNVSTLELGDSALYLCASSLGRGDTGELFFGEGSRLTVL.

The V call is TRBV9, the J call TRBJ1-5; D call uncertain. V lost 3 bases and J 9 bases, leaving 16 bases between the germline ends. Germline-derived CDR1 and CDR2 are SGDLS and YYNGEE. The CDR3 extends over 14 amino acids. The CDR3 loop is CASSDRKREWPQHF. In DNA, the CDR3 is TGTGCCAGCAGCGACCGGAAGAGGGAATGGCCCCAGCATTTT.

CDR3 in amino acids: CASSPALYQETQYF. CDR3 bases: TGTGCCAGCAGTCCTGCGCTGTACCAAGAGACCCAGTACTTC. The chain recombines TRBV5-4 with TRBJ2-5; D is unresolved. V dropped 5 bases and J dropped 0 bases, with 11 bases sitting between them. The CDR3 runs 14 residues. Germline CDR1 reads SGHNT; CDR2 reads YYREEE (reference sequence).

This sequence joins TRBV4-3 and TRBJ2-1; D might be TRBD2 (6 bases). Trimming cost V 1 base and J 4 bases, with 17 bases left between them. Per the germline V gene, CDR1 is LGHNA and CDR2 is YSLEER. The CDR3 is made up of 17 amino acids. DNA for the CDR3: TGCGCCAGCAGCCAAGGGGGTTCGGGACTCCCTTACAATGAGCAGTTCTTC. Amino acid sequence: CASSQGGSGLPYNEQFF.

This chain joins TRBV28 and TRBJ1-4, with D possibly being TRBD1 (6 bases). Germline loops: CDR1 MDHEN, CDR2 SYDVKM. Trimming took off 6 bases at V and 8 bases at J, with 13 bases between the two ends. This CDR3 is 13 amino acids long. The CDR3 protein is CASRLGAQEKLFF. The CDR3 nucleotides read TGTGCCAGCAGGTTGGGGGCTCAGGAAAAACTGTTTTTT.

In its sample, this clone was seen once. The chain recombines TRBV6-5 with TRBJ2-7; D remains ambiguous. The V end lost 8 bases, the J end lost 2 bases, and 13 bases lay between the germline ends. CDR1 is MNHEY, CDR2 SVGAGI, per germline. The CDR3 spans 13 residues. The CDR3 here is CASGQHSPYEQYF. The CDR3 coding sequence is TGTGCCAGCGGGCAACACAGCCCCTACGAGCAGTACTTC.

The chain employs TRBV29-1 and TRBJ1-5; D unclear. Germline V CDR1 and CDR2: SQVTM, ANQGSEA. This CDR3 comprises 12 residues. With 8 bases removed from V and 3 bases from J, the gap between germline ends came to 11 bases. This CDR3 is CSIQLNNQPQHF. CDR3 nucleotide sequence: TGCAGCATACAGCTCAACAATCAGCCCCAGCATTTT.

The V call is TRBV10-3, the J call TRBJ2-5, with TRBD2 identical over 9 bases. V was pared by 3 bases and J by 2 bases, with 4 bases of the junction left unmatched. This CDR3 is built from 15 residues. Germline values: CDR1 ENHRY, CDR2 SYGVKD. In DNA form, the CDR3 reads TGTGCCATCAGTGAACGGCGGGGGGGACAAGAGACCCAGTACTTC. It is translated as CAISERRGGQETQYF.

This clone was seen just once. This chain joins TRBV5-8 and TRBJ1-2; 7 bases map to TRBD1. V lost 6 bases to trimming and J lost 4 bases; unmatched junction nucleotides: 9. Germline CDR1 reads SGHTS; CDR2 reads YDEGEE. The CDR3 sequence is 14 residues long. CDR3 residues: CASNSGTELYGYTF. In nucleotides, the CDR3 is TGTGCCAGCAATTCTGGGACAGAGCTCTATGGCTACACCTTC.

In its sample, this clone was seen a few times. V is TRBV4-3 and J is TRBJ1-6, with 8 positions matching TRBD1. The CDR3 sequence is 16 residues long. From germline, CDR1 is LGHNA and CDR2 YSLEER. J lost 9 bases, V lost 0 bases, and 7 bases had no gene match. The CDR3 is CASSQEAGGGGSPLHF. CDR3 in DNA: TGCGCCAGCAGCCAAGAAGCAGGGGGCGGTGGTTCACCCCTCCACTTT.

V usage is TRBV7-2 and J usage is TRBJ2-7; D unresolved. Per germline, CDR1 SGHTA and CDR2 FQGNSA. V dropped 5 bases and J dropped 0 bases, with 17 bases sitting between them. The CDR3 has 16 residues. In DNA, the CDR3 is TGTGCCAGCAGCCCTCATCTGGGCATCTACTCCTACGAGCAGTACTTC. As protein: CASSPHLGIYSYEQYF.

This chain joins TRBV3-1 (or the pseudogene TRBV3-2) and TRBJ2-7; no definite D call. Germline assignment: CDR1 LGHDT and CDR2 YNNKEL (reference sequence). Trimming shortened V by 8 bases and J by 3 bases, and 11 bases separated the two germline ends. CDR3 length equals 12 residues. The CDR3 DNA reads TGTGCCAGCCACGGAGTTTACTACGAGCAGTACTTC. Amino acids: CASHGVYYEQYF.

This chain connects TRBV6-5 to TRBJ1-4, with D perhaps TRBD1 (5 bases). The CDR3 has 15 amino acids. Germline V gene data show CDR1 as MNHEY and CDR2 as SVGAGI. V was shortened by 2 bases and J by 6 bases, with 13 bases between the two germline ends. CDR3 residues: CASSYGGRGDEKLFF. In DNA, the CDR3 is TGTGCCAGCAGTTACGGCGGACGGGGGGATGAAAAACTGTTTTTT.

This chain uses TRBV28 with TRBJ1-5; D is unresolved. Trimming left V 5 bases short and J 7 bases short, with 18 bases between. The germline V gene encodes CDR1 MDHEN and CDR2 SYDVKM. This CDR3 contains 15 residues. CDR3 region: CASSEQTFTKQPQHF. Here the CDR3 DNA reads TGTGCCAGCAGTGAACAGACATTCACAAAACAGCCCCAGCATTTT.

V gene TRBV18 combines with J gene TRBJ1-1; TRBD1 matches 8 bases. Per the germline V gene, CDR1 is KGHSH and CDR2 is LQKENI. The CDR3 sequence is 14 residues long. The junction had 4 bases not matched to a gene; V was cut back by 6 bases and J by 1 base. The CDR3 nucleotides read TGTGCCAGCTCCGGACAGGGTGGGAACACTGAAGCTTTCTTT. It encodes CASSGQGGNTEAFF. Complete variable domain (other parts from reference TRBV18 and TRBJ1-1): NAGVMQNPRHLVRRRGQEARLRCSPMKGHSHVYWYRQLPEEGLKFMVYLQKENIIDESGMPKERFSAEFPKEGPSILRIQQVVRGDSAAYFCASSGQGGNTEAFFGQGTRLTVV.

The chain joins TRBV7-9 to TRBJ1-3; D remains unclear. The CDR3 sequence is 14 residues long. CDR1 is SEHNR and CDR2 is FQNEAQ in the germline V gene (reference sequence). V was pared by 5 bases and J by 4 bases, with 12 bases between. CDR3 residues: CASSRVVKGNTIYF. CDR3 nucleotide sequence: TGTGCCAGCAGCCGGGTCGTTAAGGGAAACACCATATATTTT. Full variable domain (remainder filled in from reference TRBV7-9 and TRBJ1-3): DTGVSQNPRHKITKRGQNVTFRCDPISEHNRLYWYRQTLGQGPEFLTYFQNEAQLEKSRLLSDRFSAERPKGSFSTLEIQRTEQGDSAMYLCASSRVVKGNTIYFGEGSWLTVV.

V gene TRBV5-1 combines with J gene TRBJ1-1; the match to TRBD1 covers 9 bases. The CDR3 contains 16 residues. Germline trimming cut 4 bases from V and 3 bases from J; bases unmatched to any gene: 10. Germline-derived CDR1 and CDR2 are SGHRS and YFSETQ. For the CDR3, the DNA is TGCGCCAGCAGCACTACACCGGGACAGGGCCACACTGAAGCTTTCTTT. It is translated as CASSTTPGQGHTEAFF.

V gene TRBV7-2 combines with J gene TRBJ2-3, with 9 positions matching TRBD1. V dropped 4 bases and J dropped 1; count of bases not matched to a gene: 9. The CDR3 spans 17 residues. CDR1 and CDR2 from the germline V gene are SGHTA and FQGNSA. CDR3 residues: CASSSYRGLRGTDTQYF. CDR3 coding DNA: TGTGCCAGCAGCTCCTACAGGGGGCTGAGGGGCACAGATACGCAGTATTTT.